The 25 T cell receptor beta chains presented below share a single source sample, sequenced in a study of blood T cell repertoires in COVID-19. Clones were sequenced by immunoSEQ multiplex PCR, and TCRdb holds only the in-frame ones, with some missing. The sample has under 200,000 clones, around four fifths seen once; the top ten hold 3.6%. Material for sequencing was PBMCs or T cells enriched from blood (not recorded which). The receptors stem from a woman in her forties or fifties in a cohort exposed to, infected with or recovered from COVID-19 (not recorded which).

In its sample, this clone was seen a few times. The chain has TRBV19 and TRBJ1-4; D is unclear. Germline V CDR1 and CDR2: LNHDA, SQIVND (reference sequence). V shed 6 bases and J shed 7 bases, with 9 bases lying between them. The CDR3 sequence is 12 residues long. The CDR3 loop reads CASSSLSEKLFF. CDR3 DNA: TGTGCCAGTAGCTCCCTTAGTGAAAAACTGTTTTTT.

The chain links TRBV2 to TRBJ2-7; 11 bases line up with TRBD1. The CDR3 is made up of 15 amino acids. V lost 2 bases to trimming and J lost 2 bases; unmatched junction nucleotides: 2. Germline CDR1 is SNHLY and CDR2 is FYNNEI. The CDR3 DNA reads TGTGCCAGCAGTGAAACGGGACAGGGGGCCTACGAGCAGTACTTC. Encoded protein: CASSETGQGAYEQYF.

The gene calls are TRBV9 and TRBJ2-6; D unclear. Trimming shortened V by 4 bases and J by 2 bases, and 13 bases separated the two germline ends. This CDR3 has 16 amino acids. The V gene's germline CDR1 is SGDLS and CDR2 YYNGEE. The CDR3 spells CASSHNTFPGANVLTF. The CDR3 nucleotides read TGTGCCAGCAGCCACAACACCTTTCCTGGGGCCAACGTCCTGACTTTC.

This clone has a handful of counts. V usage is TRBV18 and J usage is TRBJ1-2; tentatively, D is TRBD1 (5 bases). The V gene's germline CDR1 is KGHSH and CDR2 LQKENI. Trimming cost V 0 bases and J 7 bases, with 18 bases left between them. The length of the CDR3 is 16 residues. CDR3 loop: CASSPPALAGQGGYTF. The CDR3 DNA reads TGTGCCAGCTCACCACCGGCGTTGGCAGGGCAGGGTGGCTACACCTTC.

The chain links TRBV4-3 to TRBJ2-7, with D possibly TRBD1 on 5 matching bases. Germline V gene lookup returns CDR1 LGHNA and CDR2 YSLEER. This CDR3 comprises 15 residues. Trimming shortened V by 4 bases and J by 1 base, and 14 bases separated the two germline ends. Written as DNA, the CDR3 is TGCGCCAGCAGCCTCTCCCCGCCAGGGTCCTACGAGCAGTACTTC. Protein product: CASSLSPPGSYEQYF.

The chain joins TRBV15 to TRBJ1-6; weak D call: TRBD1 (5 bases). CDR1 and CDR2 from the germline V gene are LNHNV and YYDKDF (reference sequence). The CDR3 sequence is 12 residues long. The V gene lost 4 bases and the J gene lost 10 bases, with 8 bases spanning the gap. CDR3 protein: CATSKGWSPLHF. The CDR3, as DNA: TGTGCCACCAGCAAGGGGTGGTCACCCCTCCACTTT.

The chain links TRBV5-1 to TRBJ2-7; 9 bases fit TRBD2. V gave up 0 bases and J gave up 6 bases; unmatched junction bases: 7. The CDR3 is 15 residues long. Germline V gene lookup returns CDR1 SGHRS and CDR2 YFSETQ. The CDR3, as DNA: TGCGCCAGCAGCTTGGTGGGGACTAGCCCGGTCGAGCAGTACTTC. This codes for CASSLVGTSPVEQYF.

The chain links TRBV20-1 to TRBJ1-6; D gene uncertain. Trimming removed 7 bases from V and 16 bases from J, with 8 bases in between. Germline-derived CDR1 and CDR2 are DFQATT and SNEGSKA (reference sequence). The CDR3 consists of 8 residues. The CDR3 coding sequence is TGCAGTGACCGGGAGCTCCACTTT. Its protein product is CSDRELHF.

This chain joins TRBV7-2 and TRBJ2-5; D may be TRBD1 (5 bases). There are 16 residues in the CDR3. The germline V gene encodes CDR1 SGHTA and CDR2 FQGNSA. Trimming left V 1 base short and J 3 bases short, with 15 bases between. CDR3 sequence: CASSLVGTAREETQYF. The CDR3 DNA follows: TGTGCCAGCAGCTTAGTAGGCACCGCCAGGGAAGAGACCCAGTACTTC.

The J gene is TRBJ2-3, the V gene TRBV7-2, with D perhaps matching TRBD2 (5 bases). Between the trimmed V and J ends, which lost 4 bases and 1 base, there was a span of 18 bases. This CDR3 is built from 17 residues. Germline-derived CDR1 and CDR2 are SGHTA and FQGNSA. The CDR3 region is CASSSYNSAKGTDTQYF. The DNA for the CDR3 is TGTGCCAGCAGCTCATATAATAGCGCCAAAGGCACAGATACGCAGTATTTT.

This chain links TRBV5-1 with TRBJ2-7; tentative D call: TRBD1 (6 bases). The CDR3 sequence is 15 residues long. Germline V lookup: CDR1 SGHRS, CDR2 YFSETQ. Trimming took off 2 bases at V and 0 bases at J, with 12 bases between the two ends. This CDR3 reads CASSFSRDNSYEQYF. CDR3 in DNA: TGCGCCAGCAGCTTCTCCCGGGACAACTCCTACGAGCAGTACTTC.

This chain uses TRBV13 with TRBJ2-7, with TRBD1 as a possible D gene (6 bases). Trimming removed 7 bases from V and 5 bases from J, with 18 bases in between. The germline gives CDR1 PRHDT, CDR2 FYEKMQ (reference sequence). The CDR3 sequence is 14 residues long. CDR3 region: CASKTRKGDNEQYF. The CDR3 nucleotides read TGTGCCAGCAAGACAAGAAAGGGGGACAACGAGCAGTACTTC.

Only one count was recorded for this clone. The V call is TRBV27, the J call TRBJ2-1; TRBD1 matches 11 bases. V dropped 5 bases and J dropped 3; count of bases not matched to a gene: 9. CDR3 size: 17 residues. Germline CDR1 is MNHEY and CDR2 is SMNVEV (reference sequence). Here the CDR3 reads CASSPPGTGGFYNEQFF. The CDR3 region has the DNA TGTGCCAGCAGTCCCCCTGGGACAGGGGGTTTCTACAATGAGCAGTTCTTC.

The CDR3, as DNA: TGTGCCATCGGAGACAGAGGTCTCGGTACCCAGTACTTC. It specifies CAIGDRGLGTQYF. V gene TRBV10-3 combines with J gene TRBJ2-5, with D maybe TRBD1 (5 bases). Germline V gene lookup returns CDR1 ENHRY and CDR2 SYGVKD. The CDR3 has 13 amino acids. V was pared by 8 bases and J by 8 bases, with 18 bases between.

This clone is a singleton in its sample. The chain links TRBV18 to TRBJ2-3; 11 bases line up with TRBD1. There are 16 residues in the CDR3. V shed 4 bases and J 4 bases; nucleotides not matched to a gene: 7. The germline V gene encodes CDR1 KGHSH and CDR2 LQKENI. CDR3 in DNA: TGTGCCAGCTCACGCCGGGACAGGGGGGGTGCAGATACGCAGTATTTT. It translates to CASSRRDRGGADTQYF.

CDR3 sequence: CASSPGLAGGPSSYNEQFF. The CDR3 region has the DNA TGTGCCAGCAGCCCGGGACTAGCGGGAGGGCCGAGCTCCTACAATGAGCAGTTCTTC. J is TRBJ2-1 and V is TRBV7-8, with 16 bases lining up with TRBD2. The CDR3 has 19 residues. V gave up 5 bases and J gave up 0 bases; unmatched junction bases: 7. From germline, CDR1 is SGHVS and CDR2 FQNEAQ.

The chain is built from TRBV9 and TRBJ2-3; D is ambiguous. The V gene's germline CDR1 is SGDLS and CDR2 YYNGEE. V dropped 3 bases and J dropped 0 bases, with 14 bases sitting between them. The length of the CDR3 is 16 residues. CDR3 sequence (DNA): TGTGCCAGCAGCGATGAGGCGGCTACTAGCACAGATACGCAGTATTTT. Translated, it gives CASSDEAATSTDTQYF.

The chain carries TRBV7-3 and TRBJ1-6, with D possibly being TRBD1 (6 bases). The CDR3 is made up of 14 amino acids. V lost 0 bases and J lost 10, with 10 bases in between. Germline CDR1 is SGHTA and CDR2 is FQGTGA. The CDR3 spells CASSLTSGVSPLHF. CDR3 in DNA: TGTGCCAGCAGCTTAACGTCAGGGGTATCACCCCTCCACTTT.

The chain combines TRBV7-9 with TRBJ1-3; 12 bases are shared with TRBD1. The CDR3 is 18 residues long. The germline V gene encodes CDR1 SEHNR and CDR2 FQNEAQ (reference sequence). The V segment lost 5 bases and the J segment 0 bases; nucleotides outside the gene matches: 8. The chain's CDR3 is CASSRGTGGRISGNTIYF. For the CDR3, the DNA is TGTGCCAGCAGCCGAGGGACAGGGGGCCGGATCTCTGGAAACACCATATATTTT.

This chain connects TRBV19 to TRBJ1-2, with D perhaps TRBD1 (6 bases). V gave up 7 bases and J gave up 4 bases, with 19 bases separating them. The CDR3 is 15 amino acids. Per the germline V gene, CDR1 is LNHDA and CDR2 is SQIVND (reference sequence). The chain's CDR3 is CASNHAGQPGYGYTF. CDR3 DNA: TGTGCCAGTAATCATGCTGGACAGCCCGGCTATGGCTACACCTTC.

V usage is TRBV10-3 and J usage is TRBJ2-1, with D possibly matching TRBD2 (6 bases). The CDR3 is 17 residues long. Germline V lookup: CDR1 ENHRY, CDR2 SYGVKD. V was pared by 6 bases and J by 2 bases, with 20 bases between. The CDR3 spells CAISLHPGTDTYNEQFF. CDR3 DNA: TGTGCCATCAGCTTACATCCCGGGACTGATACCTACAATGAGCAGTTCTTC.

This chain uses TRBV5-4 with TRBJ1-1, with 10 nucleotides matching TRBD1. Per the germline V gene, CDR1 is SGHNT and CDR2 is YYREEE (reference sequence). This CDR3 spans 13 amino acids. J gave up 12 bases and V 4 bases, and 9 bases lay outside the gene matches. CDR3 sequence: CASSPPTGQGSFF. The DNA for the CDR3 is TGTGCCAGCAGCCCTCCAACGGGACAGGGGTCTTTCTTT.

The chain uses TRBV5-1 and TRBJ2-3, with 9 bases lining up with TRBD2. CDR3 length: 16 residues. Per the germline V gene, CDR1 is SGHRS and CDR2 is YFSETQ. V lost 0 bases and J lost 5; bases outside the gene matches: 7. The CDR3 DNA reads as TGCGCCAGCAGCTTGGATAGCGGGGGTTTAGGAGATACGCAGTATTTT. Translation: CASSLDSGGLGDTQYF.

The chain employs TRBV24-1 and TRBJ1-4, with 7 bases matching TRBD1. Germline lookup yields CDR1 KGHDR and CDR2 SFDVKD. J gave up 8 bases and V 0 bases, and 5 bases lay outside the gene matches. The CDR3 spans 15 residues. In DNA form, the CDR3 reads TGTGCCACCAGTGATTTGGGACAGGTGGACGAAAAACTGTTTTTT. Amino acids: CATSDLGQVDEKLFF.

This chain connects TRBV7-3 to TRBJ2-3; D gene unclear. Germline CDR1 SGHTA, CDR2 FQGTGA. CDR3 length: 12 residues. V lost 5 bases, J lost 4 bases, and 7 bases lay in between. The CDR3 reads CASSPTADTQYF. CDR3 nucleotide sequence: TGTGCCAGCAGCCCCACTGCAGATACGCAGTATTTT.